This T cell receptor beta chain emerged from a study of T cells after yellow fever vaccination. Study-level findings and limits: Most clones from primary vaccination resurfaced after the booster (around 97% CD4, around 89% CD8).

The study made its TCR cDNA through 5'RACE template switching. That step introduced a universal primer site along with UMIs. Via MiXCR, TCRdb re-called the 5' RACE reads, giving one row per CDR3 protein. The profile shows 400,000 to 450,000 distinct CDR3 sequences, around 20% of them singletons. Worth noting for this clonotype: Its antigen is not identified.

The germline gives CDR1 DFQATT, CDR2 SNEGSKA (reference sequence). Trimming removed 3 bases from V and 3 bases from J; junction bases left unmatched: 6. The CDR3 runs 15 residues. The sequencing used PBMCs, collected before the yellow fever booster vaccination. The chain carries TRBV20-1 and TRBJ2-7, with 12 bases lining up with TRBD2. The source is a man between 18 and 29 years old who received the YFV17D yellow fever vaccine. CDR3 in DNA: TGCAGTGCTAGCGACCTAGCGGGGGGGTTCTACGAGCAGTACTTC. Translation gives CSASDLAGGFYEQYF.